These 21 T cell receptor beta chains share one sample of origin, sequenced in a study of blood T cell repertoires in COVID-19. Data came from immunoSEQ multiplex PCR; TCRdb stores just in-frame clones and leaves some out. Found here are about 150,000 clones, approximately 80% of them singletons; the top ten hold roughly 5.6%. Material: PBMCs or T cells enriched from blood (not recorded which). Receptor source: a man aged 70-80 years who had been exposed to COVID-19.

This chain links TRBV29-1 with TRBJ1-2; the D is unclear. Germline values: CDR1 SQVTM, CDR2 ANQGSEA. Trimming removed 7 bases from V and 4 bases from J, with 13 bases in between. This CDR3 has 12 residues. The DNA for the CDR3 is TGCAGCGCCCCATTCTCAGGCTATGGCTACACCTTC. It codes for CSAPFSGYGYTF.

The V call is TRBV11-3, the J call TRBJ2-3, with 9 bases fitting TRBD2. The CDR3 runs to 17 residues. CDR1 is SGHNT, CDR2 YENEEA, per germline. Unmatched junction bases numbered 7, after V lost 1 base and J lost 2 bases. The CDR3 bases are TGTGCCAGCAGCTTAGCCGGAGCGGGGGGCACCACAGATACGCAGTATTTT. Translating it yields CASSLAGAGGTTDTQYF. Looking up the rest from reference TRBV11-3 and TRBJ2-3 gives the full variable domain: EAGVVQSPRYKIIEKKQPVAFWCNPISGHNTLYWYLQNLGQGPELLIRYENEEAVDDSQLPKDRFSAERLKGVDSTLKIQPAELGDSAVYLCASSLAGAGGTTDTQYFGPGTRLTVL.

The gene calls are TRBV28 and TRBJ2-7; tentative D call: TRBD1 (6 bases). The germline V gene encodes CDR1 MDHEN and CDR2 SYDVKM. V lost 6 bases and J 6 bases, leaving 18 bases between the germline ends. The CDR3 runs 14 residues. CDR3 region: CASSPTRLRGEQYF. CDR3 nucleotides: TGTGCCAGCAGCCCGACGCGGCTCAGGGGCGAGCAGTACTTC.

The chain links TRBV6-6 to TRBJ1-2; D may be TRBD1 (5 bases). From germline, CDR1 is MNHNY and CDR2 SVGAGI (reference sequence). Between the trimmed V and J ends, which lost 10 bases and 3 bases, there was a span of 12 bases. CDR3 length: 12 residues. CDR3 loop: CATKGAYYGYTF. In nucleotides, the CDR3 is TGTGCCACCAAAGGGGCCTACTATGGCTACACCTTC.

The chain uses TRBV18 and TRBJ2-7; D gene uncertain. Germline lookup yields CDR1 KGHSH and CDR2 LQKENI. V lost 4 bases and J 6 bases, leaving 19 bases between the germline ends. The CDR3 contains 15 residues. CDR3 sequence: CASSHSEGEMPEQYF. CDR3 DNA: TGTGCCAGCTCACACTCCGAAGGAGAGATGCCCGAGCAGTACTTC.

This clone was detected only once. The chain carries TRBV11-1 and TRBJ1-2, with D unresolved. V was pared by 4 bases and J by 7 bases, with 13 bases between. The CDR3 consists of 13 residues. Germline V gene sequence: CDR1 SGHAT, CDR2 FQDESV (reference sequence). CDR3 amino acids: CASSSPLSGGYTF. The CDR3 coding sequence is TGTGCCAGCAGCTCACCACTGTCGGGTGGCTACACCTTC. Full variable domain (remainder filled in from reference TRBV11-1 and TRBJ1-2): EAEVAQSPRYKITEKSQAVAFWCDPISGHATLYWYRQILGQGPELLVQFQDESVVDDSQLPKDRFSAERLKGVDSTLKIQPAELGDSAMYLCASSSPLSGGYTFGSGTRLTVV.

V is TRBV7-9 and J is TRBJ2-2; TRBD1 matches at 10 bases. Per the germline V gene, CDR1 is SEHNR and CDR2 is FQNEAQ (reference sequence). The trim removed 5 bases at V and 11 bases at J, leaving 17 bases unmatched. The length of the CDR3 is 17 residues. CDR3 nucleotides: TGTGCCAGCAGCCCGGCGCGTTGGGGACAGGGGTTTCGAGAGCTGTTTTTT. Encoded protein: CASSPARWGQGFRELFF. The whole variable domain, filled in from reference TRBV7-9 and TRBJ2-2, reads DTGVSQNPRHKITKRGQNVTFRCDPISEHNRLYWYRQTLGQGPEFLTYFQNEAQLEKSRLLSDRFSAERPKGSFSTLEIQRTEQGDSAMYLCASSPARWGQGFRELFFGEGSRLTVL.

V usage is TRBV7-8 and J usage is TRBJ2-7; 7 nucleotides match TRBD1. CDR1 and CDR2 from the germline V gene are SGHVS and FQNEAQ. Losses at the gene ends were 5 bases for V and 4 bases for J; bases not matched to a gene: 8. CDR3 length equals 14 residues. For the CDR3, the DNA is TGTGCCAGCAGCCCCCGGGACAGCAATTACGAGCAGTACTTC. Encoded protein: CASSPRDSNYEQYF.

V usage is TRBV18 and J usage is TRBJ2-7; D might be TRBD2 (6 bases). The V gene lost 1 base and the J gene lost 6 bases, with 13 bases spanning the gap. The V gene's germline CDR1 is KGHSH and CDR2 LQKENI. The CDR3 runs to 14 residues. CDR3 sequence (DNA): TGTGCCAGCTCACCACAATCGGGGGTCGGCGAGCAGTACTTC. Translated: CASSPQSGVGEQYF.

This rearrangement joins TRBV7-3 to TRBJ1-3, with D possibly TRBD1 on 6 matching bases. Trimming shortened V by 10 bases and J by 0 bases, and 13 bases separated the two germline ends. Germline V CDR1 and CDR2: SGHTA, FQGTGA. This CDR3 region has 14 residues. DNA of the CDR3: TGTGCCATTAGGACAGAGAGCTCTGGAAACACCATATATTTT. Residues: CAIRTESSGNTIYF.

This clone was seen only once. The CDR3 coding sequence is TGTGCCAGCAGCCCAGCCGGGGGGGCCGGCGGGGAGCTGTTTTTT. Protein: CASSPAGGAGGELFF. The chain is built from TRBV11-2 and TRBJ2-2, with 8 positions matching TRBD2. Germline V gene data show CDR1 as SGHAT and CDR2 as FQNNGV. CDR3 length: 15 amino acids. The V segment lost 5 bases and the J segment 7 bases; nucleotides outside the gene matches: 9.

This clone was observed a handful of times. The gene calls are TRBV25-1 and TRBJ1-1; 9 nucleotides match TRBD1. Germline trimming cut 5 bases from V and 4 bases from J; bases unmatched to any gene: 8. The germline V gene has CDR1 MGHDK and CDR2 SYGVNS. CDR3 length: 15 residues. CDR3 coding DNA: TGTGCCAGCAGTCCCTCGGACAGGGGAGTCACTGAAGCTTTCTTT. Translation: CASSPSDRGVTEAFF. The variable domain in full, completed from reference TRBV25-1 and TRBJ1-1, reads EADIYQTPRYLVIGTGKKITLECSQTMGHDKMYWYQQDPGMELHLIHYSYGVNSTEKGDLSSESTVSRIRTEHFPLTLESARPSHTSQYLCASSPSDRGVTEAFFGQGTRLTVV.

The V gene is TRBV28, the J gene TRBJ1-4; 9 bases map to TRBD1. Trimming took 5 bases from V and 6 from J; bases not matched to a gene: 7. CDR3 size: 15 residues. CDR1 is MDHEN, CDR2 SYDVKM, per germline. CDR3 region: CASSVGGTGYEKLFF. Here the CDR3 DNA reads TGTGCCAGCAGTGTGGGGGGGACAGGGTATGAAAAACTGTTTTTT.

The table lists this clone with many counts. The chain uses TRBV5-5 and TRBJ1-2; TRBD1 is a possible D gene (5 bases). The CDR3 is made up of 14 amino acids. Germline V gene sequence: CDR1 SGHKS, CDR2 YYEKEE (reference sequence). Trimming pared 1 base from V and 0 bases from J, leaving 7 bases between. CDR3 nucleotide sequence: TGTGCCAGCAGCTTGCACAGGACTAACTATGGCTACACCTTC. It encodes CASSLHRTNYGYTF.

This chain links TRBV5-1 with TRBJ2-5; 11 bases fit TRBD1. This CDR3 is built from 15 residues. Germline assignment: CDR1 SGHRS and CDR2 YFSETQ. Trimming took 3 bases from V and 2 from J; bases not matched to a gene: 3. CDR3 nucleotides: TGCGCCAGCAGCTACCGGGACAGGGGGCAAGAGACCCAGTACTTC. Amino acids: CASSYRDRGQETQYF.

The chain recombines TRBV19 with TRBJ1-1, with 10 positions matching TRBD1. The CDR3 sequence is 18 residues long. With 1 base clipped from V and 5 bases from J, the junction kept 13 bases outside the gene matches. Germline values: CDR1 LNHDA, CDR2 SQIVND (reference sequence). The CDR3 loop is CASSIVIATGGAKTEAFF. CDR3 coding DNA: TGTGCCAGTAGTATAGTTATCGCGACAGGGGGCGCGAAAACTGAAGCTTTCTTT.

This chain uses TRBV7-9 with TRBJ1-4; the match to TRBD1 covers 8 bases. This CDR3 has 19 amino acids. Germline CDR1 is SEHNR and CDR2 is FQNEAQ (reference sequence). The junction had 11 bases not matched to a gene; V was cut back by 0 bases and J by 2 bases. This CDR3 reads CASSLARDRSQVTNEKLFF. The CDR3 nucleotides are TGTGCCAGCAGCTTAGCGAGGGACAGGTCCCAGGTCACTAATGAAAAACTGTTTTTT.

CDR3 residues: CASSNRDTSPLHF. CDR3 bases: TGTGCCAGCTCAAACAGGGATACTTCACCCCTCCACTTT. The chain recombines TRBV18 with TRBJ1-6; possible D gene TRBD1, 6 bases. Between the trimmed V and J ends, which lost 5 bases and 9 bases, there was a span of 11 bases. The germline CDR1 and CDR2 sequences are KGHSH and LQKENI. The CDR3 runs to 13 residues.

The chain uses TRBV19 and TRBJ1-5; TRBD1 aligns across 7 bases. V was pared by 3 bases and J by 3 bases, with 5 bases of the junction left unmatched. Germline V gene sequence: CDR1 LNHDA, CDR2 SQIVND (reference sequence). This CDR3 contains 15 residues. CDR3 DNA sequence: TGTGCCAGTAGTATTCACGGACAGGCCAATCAGCCCCAGCATTTT. This gives the protein CASSIHGQANQPQHF.

The genes are TRBV7-2 and TRBJ1-2; D call uncertain. V lost 7 bases to trimming and J lost 4 bases, with 16 bases between them. Germline values: CDR1 SGHTA, CDR2 FQGNSA. CDR3 size: 14 residues. CDR3 bases: TGTGCCAGCAACCCCGGCGGTGGCAGCTATGGCTACACCTTC. This encodes CASNPGGGSYGYTF.

The rearrangement joins TRBV30 to TRBJ2-7, with TRBD2 identical over 8 bases. CDR1 and CDR2 (germline): GTSNPN, SVGIG (reference sequence). The CDR3 is 13 residues long. The V gene end was trimmed by 7 bases and the J gene end by 3 bases; junction bases not matched to a gene: 8. In DNA form, the CDR3 reads TGTGCCTCGCAGTCGGGAGGGGGCTACGAGCAGTACTTC. Its translation is CASQSGGGYEQYF.